These T cell receptor beta chains were read from a single sample in a study of blood T cell repertoires in COVID-19. Produced via immunoSEQ multiplex PCR; TCRdb's table is partial and in-frame only. The table shows just under 70,000 clones, with 86% occurring only once. The sequencing input was peripheral blood. The receptor set was obtained from a man in his thirties or forties with acute or convalescent COVID-19. The CDR3 runs from the conserved cysteine through the conserved F or W. The order of the fields is clone size, CDR3 length, V gene, J gene, D gene, CDR3 protein, CDR3 DNA. D genes are given only for firm matches. A clone size is listed for some rows: how often the clone was seen (once, few, many), or a class if it is expanded.

-	13	TRBV27	TRBJ1-5	TRBD1	CAIMRGPGQPQHF	TGTGCCATAATGAGGGGGCCGGGACAGCCCCAGCATTTT
few	14	TRBV5-5	TRBJ2-7	-	CASSHRDDGDEQYF	TGTGCCAGCAGCCACAGGGATGACGGTGACGAGCAGTACTTC
-	13	TRBV24-1	TRBJ1-5	-	CATSDRGNQPQHF	TGTGCCACCAGTGACAGGGGCAATCAGCCCCAGCATTTT
-	14	TRBV27	TRBJ1-1	-	CASKDTDLNTEAFF	TGTGCCAGCAAGGATACAGATTTGAACACTGAAGCTTTCTTT
-	16	TRBV2	TRBJ2-2	-	CASRGVSAGNTGELFF	TGTGCCAGCAGAGGTGTCTCAGCGGGCAACACCGGGGAGCTGTTTTTT
-	15	TRBV19	TRBJ1-6	-	CASSIRWGLNSPLHF	TGTGCCAGTAGTATCCGGTGGGGCCTGAATTCACCCCTCCACTTT
-	15	TRBV29-1	TRBJ2-1	TRBD2	CSVEPSSGRQGEQFF	TGCAGCGTTGAACCTTCTAGCGGGAGGCAGGGTGAGCAGTTCTTC
-	13	TRBV6-5	TRBJ1-6	TRBD1	CASRRDSNSPLHF	TGTGCCAGCAGAAGGGACAGTAATTCACCCCTCCACTTT
-	16	TRBV5-1	TRBJ2-5	TRBD1	CASSLPSGTGGETQYF	TGCGCCAGCAGCTTGCCCTCCGGGACAGGGGGAGAGACCCAGTACTTC
-	14	TRBV6-5	TRBJ1-5	-	CASSHRVGNQPQHF	TGTGCCAGCAGCCACAGGGTAGGCAATCAGCCCCAGCATTTT
-	15	TRBV6-4	TRBJ2-2	TRBD1	CASSATGGNTGELFF	TGTGCCAGCAGCGCTACAGGGGGGAACACCGGGGAGCTGTTTTTT
-	15	TRBV7-3	TRBJ2-3	-	CASSLGGIRADTQYF	TGTGCCAGCAGCCTTGGGGGGATTAGGGCCGATACGCAGTATTTT
-	14	TRBV30	TRBJ1-5	TRBD1	CAWSQTGNNQPQHF	TGTGCCTGGAGTCAGACAGGGAACAATCAGCCCCAGCATTTT
-	14	TRBV15	TRBJ2-7	TRBD2	CATSLGGGTKNSYF	TGTGCCACCAGCCTAGGCGGCGGGACTAAAAATTCGTACTTC
few	16	TRBV7-3	TRBJ2-1	-	CASSLGALNPYNEQFF	TGTGCCAGCAGCTTAGGGGCCCTAAACCCCTACAATGAGCAGTTCTTC
-	12	TRBV3-1/TRBV3-2	TRBJ2-7	-	CASSQDRAGAYF	TGTGCCAGCAGCCAAGATCGTGCAGGGGCGTACTTC
-	14	TRBV3-1/TRBV3-2	TRBJ2-1	-	CASGITGSNNEQFF	TGTGCCAGCGGGATAACAGGGTCTAACAATGAGCAGTTCTTC
-	14	TRBV7-2	TRBJ1-6	-	CASHYGGVNSPLHF	TGTGCCAGCCACTACGGCGGCGTTAATTCACCCCTCCACTTT
-	15	TRBV2	TRBJ1-3	TRBD1	CASRGQPTSGNTIYF	TGTGCCAGCAGGGGACAGCCAACCTCTGGAAACACCATATATTTT
-	15	TRBV7-3	TRBJ2-2	TRBD2	CASSLSGGNTGELFF	TGTGCCAGCAGCCTCAGCGGGGGGAACACCGGGGAGCTGTTTTTT
-	12	TRBV6-5	TRBJ1-1	-	CASSHRGSEAFF	TGTGCCAGCAGCCATAGGGGGTCTGAAGCTTTCTTT
-	11	TRBV11-3	TRBJ1-1	-	CASQGRTEAFF	TGTGCCAGCCAAGGGAGGACTGAAGCTTTCTTT
-	14	TRBV5-1	TRBJ1-2	TRBD1	CASSAGQSNYGYTF	TGCGCCAGCAGCGCGGGACAGTCTAACTATGGCTACACCTTC
-	12	TRBV15	TRBJ2-1	-	CATSRAVGEQFF	TGTGCCACCAGCAGAGCGGTTGGTGAGCAGTTCTTC
-	14	TRBV6-6	TRBJ1-5	TRBD1	CASSATGANQPQHF	TGTGCCAGCAGCGCCACAGGGGCCAATCAGCCCCAGCATTTT
-	17	TRBV23-1	TRBJ1-3	-	CASSRFTGKVSGNTIYF	TGCGCCAGCAGTCGCTTCACAGGGAAGGTCTCTGGAAACACCATATATTTT